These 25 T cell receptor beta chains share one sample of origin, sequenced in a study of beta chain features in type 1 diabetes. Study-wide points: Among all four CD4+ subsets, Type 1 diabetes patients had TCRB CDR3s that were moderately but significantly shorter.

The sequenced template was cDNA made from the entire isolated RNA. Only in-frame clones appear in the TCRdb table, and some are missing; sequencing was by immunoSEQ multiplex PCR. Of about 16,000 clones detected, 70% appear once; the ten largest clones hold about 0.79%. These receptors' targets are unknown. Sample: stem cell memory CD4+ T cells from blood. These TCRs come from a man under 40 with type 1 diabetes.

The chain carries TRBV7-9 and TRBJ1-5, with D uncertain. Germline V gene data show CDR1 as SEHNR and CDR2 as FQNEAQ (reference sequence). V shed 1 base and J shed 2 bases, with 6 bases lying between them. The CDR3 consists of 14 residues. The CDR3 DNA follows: TGTGCCAGCAGCTTAGGGGCAGGCAATCAGCCCCAGCATTTT. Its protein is CASSLGAGNQPQHF.

Here the CDR3 reads CASSQVTGGGPYEQYF. The CDR3 DNA reads TGTGCCAGCAGCCAAGTCACAGGCGGGGGTCCCTACGAGCAGTACTTC. The chain links TRBV4-2 to TRBJ2-7, with TRBD2 matching over 7 bases. The germline V gene has CDR1 LGHNA and CDR2 YNFKEQ. V lost 1 base to trimming and J lost 2 bases; unmatched junction nucleotides: 8. This CDR3 is built from 16 residues.

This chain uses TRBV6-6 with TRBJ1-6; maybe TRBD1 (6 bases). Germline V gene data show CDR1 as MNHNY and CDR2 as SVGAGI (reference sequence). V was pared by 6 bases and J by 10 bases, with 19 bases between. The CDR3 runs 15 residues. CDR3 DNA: TGTGCCAGCAGCCTAGGGGGAACAGGGTACTCACCCCTCCACTTT. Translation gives CASSLGGTGYSPLHF.

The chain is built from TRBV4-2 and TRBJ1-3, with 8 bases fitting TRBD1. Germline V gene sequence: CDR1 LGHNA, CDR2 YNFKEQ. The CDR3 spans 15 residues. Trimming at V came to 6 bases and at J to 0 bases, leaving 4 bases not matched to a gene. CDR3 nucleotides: TGTGCCAGCAGGGACACAGGGGGCTCTGGAAACACCATATATTTT. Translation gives CASRDTGGSGNTIYF.

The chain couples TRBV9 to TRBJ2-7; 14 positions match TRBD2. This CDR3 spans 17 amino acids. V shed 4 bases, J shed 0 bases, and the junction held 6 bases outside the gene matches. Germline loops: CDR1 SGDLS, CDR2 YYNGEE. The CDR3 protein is CASSPRGTSGGSYEQYF. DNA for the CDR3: TGTGCCAGCAGCCCCCGGGGGACTAGCGGGGGCTCCTACGAGCAGTACTTC.

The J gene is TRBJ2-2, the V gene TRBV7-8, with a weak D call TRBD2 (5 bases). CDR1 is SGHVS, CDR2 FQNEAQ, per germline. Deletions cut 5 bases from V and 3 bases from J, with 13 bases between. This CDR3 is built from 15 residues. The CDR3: CASSPTGVYTGELFF. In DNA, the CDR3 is TGTGCCAGCAGCCCAACCGGGGTTTACACCGGGGAGCTGTTTTTT.

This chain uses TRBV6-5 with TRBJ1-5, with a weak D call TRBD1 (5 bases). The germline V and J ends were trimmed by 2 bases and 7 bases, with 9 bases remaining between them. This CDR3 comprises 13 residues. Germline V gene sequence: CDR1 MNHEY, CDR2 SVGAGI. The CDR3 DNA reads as TGTGCCAGCAGTTACGGGACTGGGCAGCCCCAGCATTTT. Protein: CASSYGTGQPQHF.

The CDR3 sequence: CASSYLAGDDEQFF. The DNA for the CDR3 is TGTGCCAGCAGTTACCTAGCGGGGGACGATGAGCAGTTCTTC. This chain joins TRBV6-5 and TRBJ2-1, with 10 bases aligning to TRBD2. The CDR3 sequence is 14 residues long. The V gene's germline CDR1 is MNHEY and CDR2 SVGAGI. The V segment lost 2 bases and the J segment 8 bases; nucleotides outside the gene matches: 3.

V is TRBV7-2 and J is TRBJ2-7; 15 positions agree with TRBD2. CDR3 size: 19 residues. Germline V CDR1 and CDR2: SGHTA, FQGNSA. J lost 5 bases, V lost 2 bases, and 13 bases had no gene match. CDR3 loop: CASSLSWTSGGALIHEQYF. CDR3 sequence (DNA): TGTGCCAGCAGCTTATCGTGGACTAGCGGGGGGGCCCTAATTCACGAGCAGTACTTC.

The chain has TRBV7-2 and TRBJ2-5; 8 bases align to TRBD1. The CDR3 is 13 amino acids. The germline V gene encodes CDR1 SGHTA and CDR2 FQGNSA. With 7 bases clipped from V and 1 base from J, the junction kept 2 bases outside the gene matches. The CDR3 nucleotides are TGTGCCAGCAAACAGGGGGTCCAAGAGACCCAGTACTTC. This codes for CASKQGVQETQYF.

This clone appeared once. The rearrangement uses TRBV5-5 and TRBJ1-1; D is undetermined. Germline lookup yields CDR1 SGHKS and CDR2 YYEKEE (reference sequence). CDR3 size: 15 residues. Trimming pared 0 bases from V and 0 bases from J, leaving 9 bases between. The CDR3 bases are TGTGCCAGCAGCTTGGAGACTACCGTGAACACTGAAGCTTTCTTT. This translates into CASSLETTVNTEAFF.

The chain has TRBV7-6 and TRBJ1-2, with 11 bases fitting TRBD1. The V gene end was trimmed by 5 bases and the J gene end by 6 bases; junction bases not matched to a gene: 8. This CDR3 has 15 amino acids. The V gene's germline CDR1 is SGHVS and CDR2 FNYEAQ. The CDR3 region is CASSRLPGQGDGYTF. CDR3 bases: TGTGCCAGCAGCCGACTGCCGGGACAGGGGGATGGCTACACCTTC.

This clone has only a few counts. The CDR3, as DNA: TGTGCCACCTCGACAGGGGAAGGCTCACCCCTCCACTTT. It encodes CATSTGEGSPLHF. V is TRBV10-3 and J is TRBJ1-6; TRBD1 agrees at 8 bases. The CDR3 sequence is 13 residues long. Germline V gene sequence: CDR1 ENHRY, CDR2 SYGVKD. V lost 10 bases and J lost 10; bases outside the gene matches: 9.

Written as DNA, the CDR3 is TGTGCCAGCAGCGCGGGGGGATATGGCTACACCTTC. Amino acids: CASSAGGYGYTF. This chain links TRBV6-1 with TRBJ1-2; D possibly corresponds to TRBD1 (5 bases). V was shortened by 6 bases and J by 5 bases, with 10 bases between the two germline ends. CDR1 MNHNS and CDR2 SASEGT come from the germline V gene. The CDR3 has 12 amino acids.

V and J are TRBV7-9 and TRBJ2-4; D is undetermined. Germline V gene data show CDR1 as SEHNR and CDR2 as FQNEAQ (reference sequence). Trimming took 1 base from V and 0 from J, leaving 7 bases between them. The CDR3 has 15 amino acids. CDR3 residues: CASSLVSIAKNIQYF. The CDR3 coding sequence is TGTGCCAGCAGCTTAGTCAGTATAGCCAAAAACATTCAGTACTTC.

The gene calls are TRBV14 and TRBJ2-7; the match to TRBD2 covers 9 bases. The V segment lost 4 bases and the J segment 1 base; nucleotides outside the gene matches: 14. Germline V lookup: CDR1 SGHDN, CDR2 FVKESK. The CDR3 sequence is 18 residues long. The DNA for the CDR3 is TGTGCCAGCAGCCCTTACTTGTCAAGCGGGGGGACTTCCTACGAGCAGTACTTC. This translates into CASSPYLSSGGTSYEQYF.

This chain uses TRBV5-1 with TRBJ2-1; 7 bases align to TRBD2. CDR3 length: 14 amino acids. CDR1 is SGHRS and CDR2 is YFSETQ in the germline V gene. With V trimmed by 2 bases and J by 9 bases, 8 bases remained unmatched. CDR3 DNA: TGCGCCAGCAGCTTAAAAGGGACGGGAGGTGAGCAGTTCTTC. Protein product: CASSLKGTGGEQFF.

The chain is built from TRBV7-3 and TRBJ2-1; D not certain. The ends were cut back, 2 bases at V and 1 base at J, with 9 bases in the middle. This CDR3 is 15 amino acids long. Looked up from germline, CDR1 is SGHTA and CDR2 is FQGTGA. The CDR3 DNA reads TGTGCCAGCAGCTTAGAGGTGACGTCCTACAATGAGCAGTTCTTC. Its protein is CASSLEVTSYNEQFF.

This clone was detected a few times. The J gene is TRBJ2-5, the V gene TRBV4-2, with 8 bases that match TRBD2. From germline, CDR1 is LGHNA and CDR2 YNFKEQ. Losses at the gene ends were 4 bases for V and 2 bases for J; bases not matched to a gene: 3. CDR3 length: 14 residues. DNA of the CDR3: TGTGCCAGCAGCCCCACGGGGGGGCAAGAGACCCAGTACTTC. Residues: CASSPTGGQETQYF.

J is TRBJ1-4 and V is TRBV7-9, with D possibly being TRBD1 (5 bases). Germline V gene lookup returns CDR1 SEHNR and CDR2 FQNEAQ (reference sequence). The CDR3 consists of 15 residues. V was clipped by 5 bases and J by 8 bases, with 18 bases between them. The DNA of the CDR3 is TGTGCCAGCAGCCAAGGGGCCAGTGCGGGGGAAAAACTGTTTTTT. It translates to CASSQGASAGEKLFF.

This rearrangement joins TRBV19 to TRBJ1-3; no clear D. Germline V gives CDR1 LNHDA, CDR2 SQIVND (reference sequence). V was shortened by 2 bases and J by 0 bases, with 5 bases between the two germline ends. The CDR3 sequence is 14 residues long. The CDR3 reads CASSISDSGNTIYF. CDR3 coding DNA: TGTGCCAGTAGTATAAGCGACTCTGGAAACACCATATATTTT. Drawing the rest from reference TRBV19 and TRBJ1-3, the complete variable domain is DGGITQSPKYLFRKEGQNVTLSCEQNLNHDAMYWYRQDPGQGLRLIYYSQIVNDFQKGDIAEGYSVSREKKESFPLTVTSAQKNPTAFYLCASSISDSGNTIYFGEGSWLTVV.

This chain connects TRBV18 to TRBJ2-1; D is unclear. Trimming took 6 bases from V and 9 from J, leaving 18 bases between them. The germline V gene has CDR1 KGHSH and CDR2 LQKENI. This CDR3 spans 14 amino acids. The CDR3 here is CASSPVESRGEQFF. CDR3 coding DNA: TGTGCCAGCTCCCCCGTGGAGAGCCGAGGTGAGCAGTTCTTC.

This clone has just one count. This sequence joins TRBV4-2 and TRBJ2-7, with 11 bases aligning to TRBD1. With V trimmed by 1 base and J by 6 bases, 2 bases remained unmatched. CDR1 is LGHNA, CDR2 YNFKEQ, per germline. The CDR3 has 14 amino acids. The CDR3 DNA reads TGTGCCAGCAGCCAAGGCGGACAGGGGGCCGAGCAGTACTTC. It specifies CASSQGGQGAEQYF.

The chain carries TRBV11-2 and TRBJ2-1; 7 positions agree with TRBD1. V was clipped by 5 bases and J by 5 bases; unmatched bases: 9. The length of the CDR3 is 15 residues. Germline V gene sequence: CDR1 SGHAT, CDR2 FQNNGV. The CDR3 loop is CASSLRGLIHNEQFF. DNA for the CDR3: TGTGCCAGCAGCCTCAGGGGGTTAATCCACAATGAGCAGTTCTTC.

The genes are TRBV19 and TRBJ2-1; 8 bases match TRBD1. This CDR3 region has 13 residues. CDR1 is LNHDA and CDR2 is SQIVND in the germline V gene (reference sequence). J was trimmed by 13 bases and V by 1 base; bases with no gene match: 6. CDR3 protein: CASSIGDRQIQFF. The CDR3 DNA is TGTGCCAGTAGTATAGGGGACAGGCAAATACAGTTCTTC.